Sequencing of this T cell receptor beta chain was carried out in a study of shared clonotypes between healthy human individuals. Negatively enriched CD4+ T cells were divided by CD45RA into naive and memory. This CDR3 has 15 amino acids. Germline-derived CDR1 and CDR2 are SQVTM and ANQGSEA. The V and J ends lost 4 bases and 0 bases, in that order; junction bases with no gene match: 9. Study-wide points: Larger estimated richness was generally recorded for naive subsets relative to memory subsets.

Concerning this clone itself: The antigen remains unidentified.

Assay: immunoSEQ multiplex PCR; the TCRdb copy retains only in-frame clones and omits some. The sample carries hundreds of thousands of clones, 90% to 97% recorded once. The genes are TRBV29-1 and TRBJ2-7, with 7 bases that match TRBD1. The specimen was naive CD4+ T cells sorted from blood. Subset of the sample: CD45RA+ positively selected. This TCR came from a woman aged 25 to 39 in good health. The CDR3 nucleotides read TGCAGCGTTGCCAGGACAGGAGTGAGCTCCTACGAGCAGTACTTC. Translated: CSVARTGVSSYEQYF.